The sequence of this T cell receptor (beta chain) was determined in a study of T cell repertoires in cytomegalovirus infection. On the study more broadly: HLA-B-restricted CMV epitopes that are well studied, plus recently identified HLA-C-restricted ones, were used by the study. Shared public TCR beta signatures pointed to both CMV infection and a matching HLA type.

V shed 6 bases and J shed 0 bases, with 8 bases lying between them. There are 12 residues in the CDR3. Germline loops: CDR1 SQVTM, CDR2 ANQGSEA. Broader study findings: Cumulative public TCR beta family frequency identified CMV carriers with the relevant HLA. The study found HLA-C-restricted CMV-specific TCR beta clonotypes dominating the ex vivo response.

TCRdb itself ran the reads through MiXCR, one entry per CDR3 protein. In the table there are 700,000 to 950,000 distinct CDR3 sequences, less than 35% of which are singletons. There are a few counts of this clonotype. Antigen unknown. This specimen consisted of cultured CD8+ T cells from PBMCs, obtained from culture after CMV antigen stimulation. The clonotype was recovered from a human donor in good health (CMV status not recorded). Some clones in this sample may be carry-over from other donors' samples. The V and J genes are TRBV29-1 and TRBJ1-1; possible D gene TRBD1, 6 bases. The CDR3 sequence: CSVDSLNTEAFF. The CDR3 DNA reads as TGCAGCGTGGACAGTCTGAACACTGAAGCTTTCTTT.